One and the same sample provided the 19 T cell receptor beta chains below, sequenced in a study of cytomegalovirus exposure and HLA in healthy donors. The study ran its PCR with 60 Vbeta and 13 Jbeta primers. Some clones are missing from TCRdb's copy, which holds only in-frame ones; the method was immunoSEQ multiplex PCR. The sample has fewer than 200,000 clones, 70% to 80% seen once. Input material: PBMCs. Every receptor here comes from a female donor in good health and CMV-seronegative.

The chain joins TRBV23-1 to TRBJ1-2; no firm D call. TRBV23-1 is assigned to the ORF class and has an uncertain function. The V and J ends lost 7 bases and 5 bases respectively, with 8 bases between them. The CDR3 totals 11 residues. CDR3 in DNA: TGCGCCAGCACCCGGGAGTATGGCTACACCTTC. Amino acids: CASTREYGYTF.

This clone was recorded a few times. The CDR3 here is CASSPLAQRGPGNEQFF. DNA of the CDR3: TGTGCCAGCAGCCCCCTTGCTCAGCGGGGGCCCGGGAATGAGCAGTTCTTC. The rearrangement joins TRBV7-8 to TRBJ2-1; 8 bases are a match to TRBD2. CDR1 and CDR2 from the germline V gene are SGHVS and FQNEAQ. After removal of 5 bases from V and 7 bases from J, the junction contained 16 bases not matched to a gene. This CDR3 spans 17 amino acids. The full variable domain, rest sourced from reference TRBV7-8 and TRBJ2-1, is GAGVSQSPRYKVAKRGQDVALRCDPISGHVSLFWYQQALGQGPEFLTYFQNEAQLDKSGLPSDRFFAERPEGSVSTLKIQRTQQEDSAVYLCASSPLAQRGPGNEQFFGPGTRLTVL.

This clone showed up just a few times. The V call is TRBV30, the J call TRBJ1-5; tentatively, D is TRBD1 (6 bases). Trimming stripped 3 bases from V and 7 bases from J, with 19 bases between. Germline V gene data show CDR1 as GTSNPN and CDR2 as SVGIG (reference sequence). This CDR3 contains 15 residues. The CDR3, as DNA: TGTGCCTGGAGCTCCTTGGGGGCAATTCGGCAGCCCCAGCATTTT. It specifies CAWSSLGAIRQPQHF.

V and J are TRBV19 and TRBJ2-3, with no clear D. The germline V and J ends were trimmed by 6 bases and 4 bases, with 11 bases remaining between them. The CDR3 contains 13 residues. Germline V gene lookup returns CDR1 LNHDA and CDR2 SQIVND (reference sequence). The CDR3 nucleotides read TGTGCCAGTAGCCCAGACTTAGCAGATACGCAGTATTTT. Amino acids: CASSPDLADTQYF.

This clone turned up a few times. The chain combines TRBV2 with TRBJ2-7; tentatively, D is TRBD2 (6 bases). CDR1 is SNHLY, CDR2 FYNNEI, per germline. Trimming pared 5 bases from V and 2 bases from J, leaving 13 bases between. The CDR3 has 14 amino acids. The CDR3 DNA reads as TGTGCCAGCAGTTACTCAGGGACTGCCTACGAGCAGTACTTC. Translated: CASSYSGTAYEQYF.

The chain carries TRBV25-1 and TRBJ2-3, with 11 bases lining up with TRBD2. Per germline, CDR1 MGHDK and CDR2 SYGVNS. J lost 1 base, V lost 1 base, and 1 base had no gene match. The CDR3 runs to 16 residues. The CDR3 region has the DNA TGTGCCAGCAGTGAATCACTAGCGGGGGGCACAGATACGCAGTATTTT. Protein product: CASSESLAGGTDTQYF.

The rearrangement uses TRBV11-2 and TRBJ1-1, with D unclear. The germline CDR1 and CDR2 sequences are SGHAT and FQNNGV. This CDR3 is 14 amino acids long. V was trimmed by 1 base and J by 0 bases, leaving 6 bases between them. The DNA of the CDR3 is TGTGCCAGCAGCTTAGCTGTAGTGAACACTGAAGCTTTCTTT. Translated: CASSLAVVNTEAFF. The full variable domain, rest sourced from reference TRBV11-2 and TRBJ1-1, is EAGVAQSPRYKIIEKRQSVAFWCNPISGHATLYWYQQILGQGPKLLIQFQNNGVVDDSQLPKDRFSAERLKGVDSTLKIQPAKLEDSAVYLCASSLAVVNTEAFFGQGTRLTVV.

The chain uses TRBV14 and TRBJ2-2; maybe TRBD2 (6 bases). Germline CDR1 is SGHDN and CDR2 is FVKESK. V gave up 1 base and J gave up 4 bases, with 13 bases separating them. This CDR3 region has 16 residues. The CDR3 loop reads CASSQVGGGITGELFF. DNA for the CDR3: TGTGCCAGCAGCCAAGTCGGGGGAGGAATCACCGGGGAGCTGTTTTTT.

This clone was detected a few times. Its ends do not fully match the called genes, so a read error is possible. In DNA, the CDR3 is TGCGCCAGCAGCCCGGGAAACCAGGGGGAGGCTGGGGCCAACGGCCTGACTTTC. Translating it yields CASSPGNQGEAGANGLTF. The chain employs TRBV5-1 and TRBJ2-6; D possibly corresponds to TRBD1 (7 bases). Per germline, CDR1 SGHRS and CDR2 YFSETQ. The CDR3 totals 18 residues.

The V call is TRBV28, the J call TRBJ1-6, with D unclear. The germline V and J ends were trimmed by 2 bases and 13 bases, with 9 bases remaining between them. CDR1 and CDR2 (germline): MDHEN, SYDVKM. This CDR3 has 12 amino acids. Here the CDR3 DNA reads TGTGCCAGCAGTTTAAAGCCCGTTCCCCTCCACTTT. Translating gives CASSLKPVPLHF.

The J gene is TRBJ1-1, the V gene TRBV5-1, with D possibly being TRBD1 (6 bases). This CDR3 has 18 amino acids. Trimming cost V 1 base and J 1 base, with 20 bases left between them. Germline-derived CDR1 and CDR2 are SGHRS and YFSETQ. The CDR3 DNA sequence: TGCGCCAGCAGCTTGTGGGGAACAGGGACGGGGGGGAACACTGAAGCTTTCTTT. This encodes CASSLWGTGTGGNTEAFF.

In this sample, this clone turned up once. The V and J genes are TRBV6-5 and TRBJ2-7; D might be TRBD1 (6 bases). Germline assignment: CDR1 MNHEY and CDR2 SVGAGI. Trimming cost V 6 bases and J 2 bases, with 17 bases left between them. This CDR3 is built from 15 residues. In DNA, the CDR3 is TGTGCCAGCAGACCCGACAGGAACCTACCCTACGAGCAGTACTTC. Translation gives CASRPDRNLPYEQYF.

The chain links TRBV5-3 to TRBJ1-1; TRBD1 might be the D (5 bases). TRBV5-3 falls under the ORF class, with uncertain function. CDR3 length: 15 amino acids. Trimming shortened V by 1 base and J by 0 bases, and 10 bases separated the two germline ends. CDR3 nucleotides: TGTGCCAGAAGCTTGCACGCAGGGATGAACACTGAAGCTTTCTTT. This sequence encodes CARSLHAGMNTEAFF.

The V call is TRBV5-1, the J call TRBJ2-1; 9 positions agree with TRBD1. This CDR3 has 19 amino acids. Germline V CDR1 and CDR2: SGHRS, YFSETQ. J gave up 4 bases and V 4 bases, and 18 bases lay outside the gene matches. The CDR3 sequence is CASSTPTSNRGRLYNEQFF. DNA of the CDR3: TGCGCCAGCAGCACCCCGACAAGTAACAGGGGGCGCCTATACAATGAGCAGTTCTTC.

The chain employs TRBV30 and TRBJ1-3; no reliable D call. The V end was cut by 0 bases, the J end by 4 bases, with 10 bases between. Germline CDR1 reads GTSNPN; CDR2 reads SVGIG (reference sequence). The CDR3 has 14 amino acids. The CDR3 DNA is TGTGCCTGGAGTGTACCCGGAGCCGGAAACACCATATATTTT. It translates to CAWSVPGAGNTIYF.

This sequence joins TRBV9 and TRBJ1-4; possibly TRBD1 for D (6 bases). Per germline, CDR1 SGDLS and CDR2 YYNGEE. V lost 3 bases, J lost 0 bases, and 18 bases lay in between. This CDR3 is 18 amino acids long. In nucleotides, the CDR3 is TGTGCCAGCAGCGGAGCGACAGGAACCACTGCAACTAATGAAAAACTGTTTTTT. Encoded protein: CASSGATGTTATNEKLFF.

V usage is TRBV5-1 and J usage is TRBJ2-2; the match to TRBD1 covers 7 bases. V was clipped by 0 bases and J by 4 bases; unmatched bases: 9. Germline V lookup: CDR1 SGHRS, CDR2 YFSETQ. The CDR3 runs to 17 residues. CDR3 region: CASSLALRGQATGELFF. As DNA, the CDR3 is TGCGCCAGCAGCTTGGCATTGAGGGGGCAGGCCACCGGGGAGCTGTTTTTT.

This chain links TRBV10-3 with TRBJ2-3; 11 bases line up with TRBD2. CDR3 length: 14 amino acids. Germline V gives CDR1 ENHRY, CDR2 SYGVKD. J gave up 3 bases and V 6 bases, and 2 bases lay outside the gene matches. Here the CDR3 reads CAIRASGGTDTQYF. The CDR3 DNA follows: TGTGCCATCAGGGCTAGCGGGGGGACAGATACGCAGTATTTT.

This clone has only a few counts. The rearrangement joins TRBV10-3 to TRBJ2-7, with D perhaps TRBD1 (6 bases). The germline V gene encodes CDR1 ENHRY and CDR2 SYGVKD. The CDR3 is made up of 15 amino acids. Trimming removed 2 bases at V and 2 bases at J, with 13 bases between. The CDR3 DNA sequence: TGTGCCATCAGTGAGGAGGGGGTTCGAGCCTACGAGCAGTACTTC. This gives the protein CAISEEGVRAYEQYF.